These T cell receptor beta chains were read from a single sample in a study of blood T cell repertoires in COVID-19. Libraries were prepared by immunoSEQ multiplex PCR; TCRdb keeps only in-frame clonotypes and omits some of them. Of fewer than 250,000 clones listed, 70% to 90% are singletons. Material: peripheral blood. Receptor source: a man aged 30 to 39 with acute or convalescent COVID-19. The CDR3 runs from the conserved cysteine through the conserved F or W. D genes are given only for firm matches. Only some rows state a clone size, as once, few, many or a class for expanded clones.

d_gene	v_gene	abundance	len	j_gene	CDR3aa	CDR3nt
-	TRBV7-6	-	15	TRBJ2-2	CASSLFFTNTGELFF	TGTGCCAGCAGCTTATTCTTTACTAACACCGGGGAGCTGTTTTTT
TRBD1	TRBV12-3/TRBV12-4	-	13	TRBJ1-2	CASSLVRGYGYTF	TGTGCCAGCAGTTTAGTCAGGGGGTATGGCTACACCTTC
-	TRBV5-1	-	13	TRBJ2-5	CASSLARGETQYF	TGCGCCAGCAGCCTGGCTAGGGGTGAGACCCAGTACTTC
-	TRBV6-1	-	14	TRBJ2-2	CASSEAGGPGELFF	TGTGCCAGCAGTGAAGCGGGGGGGCCCGGGGAGCTGTTTTTT
TRBD2	TRBV7-6	many	16	TRBJ2-7	CASSPTGTSGSDEQYF	TGTGCCAGCAGCCCTACGGGCACTAGCGGGAGCGACGAGCAGTACTTC
-	TRBV30	-	17	TRBJ2-3	CAWSPSRALDGTDTQYF	TGTGCCTGGAGTCCGTCGCGGGCCCTTGACGGCACAGATACGCAGTATTTT
TRBD2	TRBV27	-	18	TRBJ2-2	CASTPLVLAGVSTGELFF	TGTGCCAGCACCCCTCTCGTCCTAGCGGGAGTGAGCACCGGGGAGCTGTTTTTT
TRBD1	TRBV28	-	14	TRBJ2-7	CASSEHRGSYEQYF	TGTGCCAGCAGCGAACACAGGGGCTCCTACGAGCAGTACTTC
TRBD2	TRBV28	-	14	TRBJ2-7	CASAGRGSYYEQYF	TGTGCCAGCGCCGGGCGGGGGTCCTACTACGAGCAGTACTTC
TRBD2	TRBV5-4	-	14	TRBJ2-7	CASSLAGGSYEQYF	TGTGCCAGCAGCTTGGCGGGAGGGTCCTACGAGCAGTACTTC
-	TRBV5-6	-	16	TRBJ2-3	CASSLVTGGSTDTQYF	TGTGCCAGCAGCTTGGTGACGGGGGGCTCCACAGATACGCAGTATTTT
TRBD2	TRBV27	-	17	TRBJ2-1	CASSPHRLAGGPDEQFF	TGTGCCAGCAGTCCTCACCGACTAGCGGGAGGGCCTGATGAGCAGTTCTTC
TRBD1	TRBV18	-	14	TRBJ1-5	CASSPDRANQPQHF	TGTGCCAGCTCACCGGACAGGGCGAATCAGCCCCAGCATTTT
TRBD1	TRBV5-1	-	15	TRBJ2-1	CASSSGQGPHNEQFF	TGCGCCAGCAGCTCCGGACAGGGGCCGCACAATGAGCAGTTCTTC
-	TRBV20-1	-	12	TRBJ1-5	CSASFRNQPQHF	TGCAGTGCTAGTTTCAGGAATCAGCCCCAGCATTTT
TRBD1	TRBV19	-	15	TRBJ2-1	CASSPGTGQYNEQFF	TGTGCCAGTAGTCCCGGGACAGGCCAGTACAATGAGCAGTTCTTC
-	TRBV18	-	13	TRBJ1-4	CASSRGFDEKLFF	TGTGCCAGCTCAAGAGGGTTTGATGAAAAACTGTTTTTT
TRBD1	TRBV12-3/TRBV12-4	-	12	TRBJ2-7	CATRDSSYEQYF	TGTGCCACCCGGGACAGCTCCTACGAGCAGTACTTC
-	TRBV3-1/TRBV3-2	-	11	TRBJ2-7	CASSPGAEQYF	TGTGCCAGCAGCCCAGGGGCCGAGCAGTACTTC
-	TRBV2	-	12	TRBJ1-2	CASSGQNYGYTF	TGTGCCAGCAGTGGACAGAACTATGGCTACACCTTC
TRBD1	TRBV5-4	-	16	TRBJ2-5	CASSFTSGTAEETQYF	TGTGCCAGCAGCTTCACATCCGGGACAGCAGAAGAGACCCAGTACTTC
-	TRBV27	-	16	TRBJ1-5	CASSLNGAERYQPQHF	TGTGCCAGCAGTCTAAATGGCGCTGAGCGTTATCAGCCCCAGCATTTT
TRBD1	TRBV28	-	14	TRBJ2-5	CASSLWAGGETQYF	TGTGCCAGCAGTTTATGGGCAGGGGGCGAGACCCAGTACTTC
TRBD1	TRBV7-9	-	13	TRBJ1-2	CASSLGQQYGYTF	TGTGCCAGCAGCTTGGGACAGCAATATGGCTACACCTTC
-	TRBV25-1	-	16	TRBJ2-6	CASSEYHGTGANVLTF	TGTGCCAGCAGTGAATATCACGGTACTGGGGCCAACGTCCTGACTTTC
TRBD2	TRBV28	-	14	TRBJ2-7	CASTLGGESYEQYF	TGTGCCAGCACCCTGGGGGGGGAATCCTACGAGCAGTACTTC
-	TRBV7-3	-	13	TRBJ2-1	CASSPNSRYEQFF	TGTGCCAGCAGCCCTAACAGCCGGTATGAGCAGTTCTTC
TRBD1	TRBV19	-	17	TRBJ1-1	CASSIDDRGRGNTEAFF	TGTGCCAGTAGTATAGATGACAGGGGGCGAGGGAACACTGAAGCTTTCTTT
-	TRBV28	-	14	TRBJ1-6	CASSNRDYALPLHF	TGTGCCAGCAGTAACAGGGACTATGCTTTGCCCCTCCACTTT
TRBD1	TRBV24-1	once	16	TRBJ2-1	CATSDYGTGGRDEQFF	TGTGCCACCAGTGACTACGGGACAGGGGGCAGGGATGAGCAGTTCTTC
TRBD1	TRBV7-8	-	17	TRBJ1-3	CASSDRTGKYSGNTIYF	TGTGCCAGCAGCGATCGGACAGGGAAATACTCTGGAAACACCATATATTTT
TRBD1	TRBV6-4	-	15	TRBJ1-2	CASSPGTDYLYGYTF	TGTGCCAGCAGTCCCGGGACAGACTACCTCTATGGCTACACCTTC
-	TRBV9	-	13	TRBJ1-1	CASSPRWAAEAFF	TGTGCCAGCAGCCCCCGGTGGGCCGCTGAAGCTTTCTTT
TRBD1	TRBV10-2	-	17	TRBJ1-5	CASSGSDRGYGNQPQHF	TGCGCCAGCAGCGGCTCCGACAGGGGGTACGGCAATCAGCCCCAGCATTTT
-	TRBV5-1	few	15	TRBJ1-1	CASSSDGQTNTEAFF	TGCGCCAGCAGCTCCGATGGACAAACGAACACTGAAGCTTTCTTT
-	TRBV28	-	15	TRBJ1-5	CASSTTGQNYQPQHF	TGTGCCAGCAGCACGACCGGACAGAATTATCAGCCCCAGCATTTT
TRBD2	TRBV6-2/TRBV6-3	-	18	TRBJ2-3	CASSYWLAGGIGPDTQYF	TGTGCCAGCAGTTACTGGCTAGCGGGAGGAATTGGGCCAGATACGCAGTATTTT
-	TRBV28	-	13	TRBJ1-6	CASKVGFNSPLHF	TGTGCCAGCAAAGTCGGGTTTAATTCACCCCTCCACTTT
TRBD1	TRBV9	-	16	TRBJ1-5	CASSGTGQGSNQPQHF	TGTGCCAGCAGCGGGACCGGACAGGGGAGCAATCAGCCCCAGCATTTT